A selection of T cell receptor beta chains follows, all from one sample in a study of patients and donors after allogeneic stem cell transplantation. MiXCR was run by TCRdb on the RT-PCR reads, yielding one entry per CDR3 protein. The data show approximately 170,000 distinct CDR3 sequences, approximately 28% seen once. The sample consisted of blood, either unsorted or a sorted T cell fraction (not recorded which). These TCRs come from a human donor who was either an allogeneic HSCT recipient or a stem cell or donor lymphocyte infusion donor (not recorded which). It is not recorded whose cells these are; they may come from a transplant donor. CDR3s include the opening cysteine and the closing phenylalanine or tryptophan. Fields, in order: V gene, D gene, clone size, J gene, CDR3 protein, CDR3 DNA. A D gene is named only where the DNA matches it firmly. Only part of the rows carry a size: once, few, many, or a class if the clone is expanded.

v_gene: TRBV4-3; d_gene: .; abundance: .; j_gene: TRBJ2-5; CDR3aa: CASSQDSYLRETQYF; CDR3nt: TGCGCCAGCAGCCAAGATTCATACTTACGGGAGACCCAGTACTTC
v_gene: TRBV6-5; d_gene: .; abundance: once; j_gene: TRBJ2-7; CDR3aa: CASSYSEAEEQYF; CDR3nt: TGTGCCAGCAGTTACTCGGAAGCGGAGGAGCAGTACTTC
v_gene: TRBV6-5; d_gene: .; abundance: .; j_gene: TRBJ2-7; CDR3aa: CASSFRDSGAYEQYF; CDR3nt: TGTGCCAGCAGCTTCCGGGACAGCGGGGCCTACGAGCAGTACTTC
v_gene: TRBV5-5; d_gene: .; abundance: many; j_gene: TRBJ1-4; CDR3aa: CASSLAATNLGNEKLFF; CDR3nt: TGTGCCAGCAGCTTGGCCGCAACTAACCTGGGAAATGAAAAACTGTTTTTT
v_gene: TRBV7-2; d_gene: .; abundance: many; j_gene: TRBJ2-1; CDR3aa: CASSLEVVHEQFF; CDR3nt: TGTGCCAGCAGCTTAGAGGTCGTCCATGAGCAGTTCTTC
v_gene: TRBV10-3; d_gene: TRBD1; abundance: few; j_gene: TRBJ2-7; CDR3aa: CAIARDSSYEQYF; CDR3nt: TGTGCCATCGCCCGGGACAGTTCCTACGAGCAGTACTTC
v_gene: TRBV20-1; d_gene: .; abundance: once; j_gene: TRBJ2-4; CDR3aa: CSASHGAKNIQYF; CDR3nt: TGCAGTGCCTCCCACGGGGCCAAAAACATTCAGTACTTC
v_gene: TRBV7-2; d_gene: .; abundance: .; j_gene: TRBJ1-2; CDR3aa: CASSLEGRTRGGYTF; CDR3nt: TGTGCCAGCAGCTTAGAGGGCAGGACAAGGGGTGGCTACACCTTC
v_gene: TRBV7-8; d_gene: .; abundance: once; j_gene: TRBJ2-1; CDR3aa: CASSLEVGGEQFF; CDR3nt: TGTGCCAGCAGCTTAGAGGTGGGCGGGGAGCAGTTCTTC
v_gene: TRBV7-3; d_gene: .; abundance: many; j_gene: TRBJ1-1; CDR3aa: CASSLGTNTEAFF; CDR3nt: TGTGCCAGCAGCCTGGGCACGAACACTGAAGCTTTCTTT
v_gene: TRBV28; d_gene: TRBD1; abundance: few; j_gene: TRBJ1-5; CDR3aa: CASSLGTGKQPQHF; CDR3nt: TGTGCCAGCAGTCTCGGGACAGGGAAACAGCCCCAGCATTTT
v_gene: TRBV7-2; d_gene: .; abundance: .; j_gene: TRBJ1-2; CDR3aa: CASSPIVSGGYTF; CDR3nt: TGTGCCAGCAGCCCAATAGTGTCTGGTGGCTACACCTTC
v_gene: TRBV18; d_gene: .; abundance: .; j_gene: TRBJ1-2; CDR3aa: CASSPPAGPSGYTF; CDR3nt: TGTGCCAGCTCACCCCCGGCAGGCCCGAGTGGCTACACCTTC
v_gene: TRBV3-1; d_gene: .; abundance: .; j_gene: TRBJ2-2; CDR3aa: CASRLGPNTGELFF; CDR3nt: TGTGCCAGCAGGCTAGGACCAAACACCGGGGAGCTGTTTTTT
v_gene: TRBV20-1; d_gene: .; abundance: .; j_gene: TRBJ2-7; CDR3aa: CSASGRPSYEQYF; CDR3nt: TGCAGTGCTAGTGGCAGACCCTCCTACGAGCAGTACTTC
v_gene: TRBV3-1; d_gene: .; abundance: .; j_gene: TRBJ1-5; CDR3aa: CASSQGLGASNQPQHF; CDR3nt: TGTGCCAGCAGCCAAGGGCTGGGGGCGTCCAATCAGCCCCAGCATTTT
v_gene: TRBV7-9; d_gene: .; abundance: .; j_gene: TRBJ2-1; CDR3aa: CASSPPRRGNEQFF; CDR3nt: TGTGCCAGCAGCCCCCCCCGGCGGGGCAATGAGCAGTTCTTC
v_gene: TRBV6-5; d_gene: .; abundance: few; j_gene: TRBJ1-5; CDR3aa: CASSPAGNQPQHF; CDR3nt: TGTGCCAGCAGTCCCGCTGGCAATCAGCCCCAGCATTTT
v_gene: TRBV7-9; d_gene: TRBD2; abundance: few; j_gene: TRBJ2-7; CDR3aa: CASSLDGGRTHEQYF; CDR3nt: TGTGCCAGCAGCTTAGACGGCGGGAGGACCCACGAGCAGTACTTC
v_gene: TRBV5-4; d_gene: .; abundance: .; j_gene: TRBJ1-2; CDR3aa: CASSLDQGFGFYGYTF; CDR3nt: TGTGCCAGCAGCTTGGACCAGGGATTCGGCTTTTACGGCTACACCTTC
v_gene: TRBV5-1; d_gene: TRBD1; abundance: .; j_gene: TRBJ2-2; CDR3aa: CASSFSPVQGLTGELFF; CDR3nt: TGCGCCAGCAGCTTTTCCCCGGTACAGGGGCTCACCGGGGAGCTGTTTTTT
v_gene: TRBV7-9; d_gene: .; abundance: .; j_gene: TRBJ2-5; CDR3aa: CASSPPLEEPQYF; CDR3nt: TGTGCCAGCAGCCCTCCCCTGGAGGAGCCCCAGTACTTC
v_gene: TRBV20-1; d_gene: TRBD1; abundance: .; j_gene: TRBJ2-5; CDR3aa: CSARRDRGHRETQYF; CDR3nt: TGCAGTGCTAGGAGGGACAGGGGGCATCGAGAGACCCAGTACTTC
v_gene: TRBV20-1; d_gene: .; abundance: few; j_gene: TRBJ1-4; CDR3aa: CSASETVYEKLFF; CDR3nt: TGCAGTGCTAGTGAGACAGTTTATGAAAAACTGTTTTTT
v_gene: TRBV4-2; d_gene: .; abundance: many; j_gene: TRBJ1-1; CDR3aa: CASTRINVLNTEAFF; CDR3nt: TGTGCCAGCACCCGGATAAACGTTCTGAACACTGAAGCTTTCTTT
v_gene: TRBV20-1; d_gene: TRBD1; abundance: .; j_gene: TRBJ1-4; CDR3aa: CSAGGTATLTTNEKLFF; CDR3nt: TGCAGTGCCGGTGGGACAGCAACGCTAACAACTAATGAAAAACTGTTTTTT
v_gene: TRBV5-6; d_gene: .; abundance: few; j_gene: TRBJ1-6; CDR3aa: CASSFYRHRGSPLHF; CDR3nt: TGTGCCAGCAGCTTTTACAGGCATCGCGGTTCACCCCTCCACTTT
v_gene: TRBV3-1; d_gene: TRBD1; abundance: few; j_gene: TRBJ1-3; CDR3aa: CASSQDPTGFSGNTIYF; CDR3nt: TGTGCCAGCAGCCAAGATCCGACAGGGTTCTCTGGAAACACCATATATTTT
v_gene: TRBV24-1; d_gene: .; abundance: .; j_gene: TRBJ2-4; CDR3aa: CATRRAWGAKNIQYF; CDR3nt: TGTGCCACCAGGAGAGCCTGGGGAGCCAAAAACATTCAGTACTTC
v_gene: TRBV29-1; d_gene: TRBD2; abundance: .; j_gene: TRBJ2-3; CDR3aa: CSPELAEEGDTQYF; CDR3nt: TGCAGCCCTGAACTAGCGGAAGAAGGAGATACGCAGTATTTT
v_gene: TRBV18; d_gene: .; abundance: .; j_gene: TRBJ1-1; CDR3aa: CASSSLGSPEAFF; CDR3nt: TGTGCCAGCTCATCATTGGGGAGCCCCGAAGCTTTCTTT
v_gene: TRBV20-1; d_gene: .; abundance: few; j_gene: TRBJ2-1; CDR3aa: CSARGGAYNEQFF; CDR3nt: TGCAGTGCTAGAGGTGGGGCCTACAATGAGCAGTTCTTC
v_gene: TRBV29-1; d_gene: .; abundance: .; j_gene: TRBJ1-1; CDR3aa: CSCLKINTEAFF; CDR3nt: TGCAGCTGCCTAAAAATAAACACTGAAGCTTTCTTT
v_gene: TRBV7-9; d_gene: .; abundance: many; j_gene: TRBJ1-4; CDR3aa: CASSLVSSGNEKLFF; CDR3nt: TGTGCCAGCAGCTTAGTTTCGTCTGGTAATGAAAAACTGTTTTTT
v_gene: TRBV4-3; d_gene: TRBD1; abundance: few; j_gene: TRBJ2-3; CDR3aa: CASSHKPGQGGDTQYF; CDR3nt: TGCGCCAGCAGCCACAAACCTGGACAGGGCGGCGATACGCAGTATTTT
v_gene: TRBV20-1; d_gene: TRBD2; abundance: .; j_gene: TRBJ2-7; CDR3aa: CSASTGTSAFGEQYF; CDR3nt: TGCAGTGCTAGCACAGGGACTAGCGCCTTCGGGGAGCAGTACTTC
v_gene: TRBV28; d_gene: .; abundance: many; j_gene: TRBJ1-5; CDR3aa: CASSFGNYQPQHF; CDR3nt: TGTGCCAGCAGTTTTGGCAACTATCAGCCCCAGCATTTT
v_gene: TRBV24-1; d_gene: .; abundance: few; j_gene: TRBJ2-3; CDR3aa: CATSDLGQSTDTQYF; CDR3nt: TGTGCCACCAGTGATTTGGGACAGAGCACAGATACGCAGTATTTT
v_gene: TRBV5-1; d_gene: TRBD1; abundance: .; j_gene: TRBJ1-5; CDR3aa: CASSFFPLEQGAGNQPQHF; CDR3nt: TGCGCCAGCAGCTTTTTCCCCCTCGAACAGGGGGCGGGCAATCAGCCCCAGCATTTT
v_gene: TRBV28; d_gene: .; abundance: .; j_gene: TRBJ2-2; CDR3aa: CASSLPYSSGELFF; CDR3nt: TGTGCCAGCAGTTTACCCTACTCGTCCGGGGAGCTGTTTTTT
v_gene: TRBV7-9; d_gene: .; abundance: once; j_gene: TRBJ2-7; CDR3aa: CASRNTGTYEQYF; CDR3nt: TGTGCCAGCAGAAACACAGGGACCTACGAGCAGTACTTC
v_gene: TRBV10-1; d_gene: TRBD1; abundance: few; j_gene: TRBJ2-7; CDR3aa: CASSKSGTGPYEQYF; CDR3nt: TGCGCCAGCAGCAAATCCGGGACAGGCCCCTACGAGCAGTACTTC
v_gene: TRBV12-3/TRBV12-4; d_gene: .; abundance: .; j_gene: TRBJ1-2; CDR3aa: CASSPGSPSRYGYTF; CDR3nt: TGTGCCAGCAGTCCCGGGTCCCCGTCTAGGTATGGCTACACCTTC
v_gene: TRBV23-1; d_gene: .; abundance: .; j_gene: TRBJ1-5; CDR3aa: CASSQSSEDTRNQPQHF; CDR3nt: TGCGCCAGCAGTCAATCAAGCGAGGACACGAGAAATCAGCCCCAGCATTTT
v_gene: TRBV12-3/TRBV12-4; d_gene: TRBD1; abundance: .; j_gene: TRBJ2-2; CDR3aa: CASSLFGDRGFLGGELFF; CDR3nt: TGTGCCAGCAGTTTGTTTGGGGACAGGGGTTTTTTGGGCGGGGAGCTGTTTTTT
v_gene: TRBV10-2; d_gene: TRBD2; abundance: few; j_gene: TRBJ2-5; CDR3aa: CASSDRGGQETQYF; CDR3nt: TGCGCCAGCAGTGACCGCGGGGGACAAGAGACCCAGTACTTC
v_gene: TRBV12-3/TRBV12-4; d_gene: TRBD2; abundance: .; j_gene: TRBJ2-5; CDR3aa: CASSHGLAGQETQYF; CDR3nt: TGTGCCAGCAGCCACGGACTAGCGGGTCAAGAGACCCAGTACTTC
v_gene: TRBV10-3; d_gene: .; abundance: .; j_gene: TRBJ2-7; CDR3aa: CAIRGFYEQYF; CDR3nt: TGTGCCATCCGGGGGTTCTACGAGCAGTACTTC
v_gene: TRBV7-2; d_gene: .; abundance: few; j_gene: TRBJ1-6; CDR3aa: CASSLGSTYNSPLHF; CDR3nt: TGTGCCAGCAGCTTAGGCAGTACCTATAATTCACCCCTCCACTTT
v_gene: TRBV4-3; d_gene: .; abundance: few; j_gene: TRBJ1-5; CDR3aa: CASSQWYPEDNQPQHF; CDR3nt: TGCGCCAGCAGCCAATGGTACCCCGAAGACAATCAGCCCCAGCATTTT
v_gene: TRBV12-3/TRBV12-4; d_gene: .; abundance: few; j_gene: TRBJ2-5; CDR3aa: CASSSIIATQYF; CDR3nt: TGTGCCAGCAGTTCCATCATTGCGACCCAGTACTTC
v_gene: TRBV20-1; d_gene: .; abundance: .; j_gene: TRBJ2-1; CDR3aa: CSARVAPGTQAYNEQFF; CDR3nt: TGCAGTGCTAGAGTCGCCCCCGGGACTCAGGCCTACAATGAACAGTTCTTC
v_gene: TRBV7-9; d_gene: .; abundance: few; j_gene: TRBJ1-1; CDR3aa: CASSPAAGQVFF; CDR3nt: TGTGCGAGCAGCCCAGCGGCAGGCCAGGTCTTTTTT
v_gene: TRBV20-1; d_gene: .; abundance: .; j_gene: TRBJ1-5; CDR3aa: CSARVQGSQPQHF; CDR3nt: TGCAGTGCTAGAGTCCAGGGCAGTCAGCCCCAGCATTTT
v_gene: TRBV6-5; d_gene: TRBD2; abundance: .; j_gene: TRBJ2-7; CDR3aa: CASSYTPSGERSVF; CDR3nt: TGTGCCAGCAGTTACACCCCTAGCGGGGAGAGGTCGGTCTTC
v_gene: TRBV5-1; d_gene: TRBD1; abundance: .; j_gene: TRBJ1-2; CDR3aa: CASSPNRGNYGYTF; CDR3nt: TGCGCCAGCAGCCCGAACAGGGGAAACTATGGCTACACCTTC
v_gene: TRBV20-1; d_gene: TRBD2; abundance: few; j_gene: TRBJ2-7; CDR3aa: CSARRLAGDEQYF; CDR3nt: TGCAGTGCTAGACGACTAGCGGGAGACGAGCAGTACTTC
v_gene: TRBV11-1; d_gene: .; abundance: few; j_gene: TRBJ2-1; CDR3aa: CASRHGAETYNEQFF; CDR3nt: TGTGCCAGCCGTCATGGGGCAGAAACGTACAATGAGCAGTTCTTC
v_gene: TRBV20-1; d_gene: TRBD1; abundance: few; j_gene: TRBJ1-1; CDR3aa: CSATWTGGAMTEAFF; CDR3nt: TGCAGTGCTACCTGGACAGGGGGCGCGATGACTGAAGCTTTCTTT